This T cell receptor beta chain was recorded in a study of blood T cell repertoires in COVID-19. Whole-study context: The United States, Italy and Spain were the sources of the acute and convalescent COVID-19 samples. From T cells, B-cell-depleted T cells, or PBMCs came the material, which was cDNA or gDNA.

The CDR3 totals 14 residues. Germline CDR1 reads SQVTM; CDR2 reads ANQGSEA. V was pared by 3 bases and J by 3 bases, with 13 bases between. In the original analysis: Amplifying reference gene primers gave estimates of nucleated cell counts. Sequencing used immunoSEQ multiplex PCR; TCRdb keeps in-frame clones, though not all of them. V, J and clone size reflect that table, while D and trimming were determined from the DNA. The sample has approximately 21,000 clones; around 74% are singletons. Sequencing input: peripheral blood. The source is a man of 80 years or more with acute or convalescent COVID-19. The V call is TRBV29-1, the J call TRBJ2-3; a weak D match, TRBD1 (5 bases). CDR3 residues: CSVDFAGNTDTQYF. CDR3 bases: TGCAGCGTTGATTTTGCAGGGAATACAGATACGCAGTATTTT.